This T cell receptor (beta chain) is drawn from a study of T cell repertoires in cytomegalovirus infection. Background on the study: It was recently identified HLA-C-restricted and well-studied HLA-B-restricted CMV epitopes that the study used. Indicated by public TCR beta signatures were CMV infection and matching HLA type.

Notes on the study in general: It was HLA-C-restricted CMV-specific TCR beta clonotypes that dominated the response ex vivo. Public TCR beta family frequency separated CMV-and-HLA carriers, including in an independent cohort.

TCRdb recomputed calls from the reads with MiXCR, one row per CDR3 protein. The sample lists approximately 120,000 distinct CDR3 sequences; over 30% were seen once. In regard to this clonotype: Antigen unknown.

The receptor was isolated from a human donor in good health (CMV status not recorded). Some clones in this sample may be carry-over from other donors' samples. Here the sequenced sample was CD8+ T cells from cultured PBMCs, taken from culture after CMV antigen stimulation.

CDR3 DNA sequence: TGTGCCAGCAGCTTATTTACTAGCGGTAGCACAGATACGCAGTATTTT. Translating gives CASSLFTSGSTDTQYF. The chain carries TRBV7-6 and TRBJ2-3; TRBD2 matches 8 bases. V was clipped by 2 bases and J by 0 bases; unmatched bases: 4. CDR3 length equals 16 residues. The germline CDR1 and CDR2 sequences are SGHVS and FNYEAQ.